Presented here are 29 T cell receptor beta chains from one specimen sequenced in a study of preoperative IRX-2 immunotherapy in early breast cancer. Regarding treatment: preoperative locoregional IRX-2 cytokine immunotherapy. Sequencing used immunoSEQ multiplex PCR; TCRdb keeps in-frame clones, though not all of them. The data hold approximately 38,000 clones, with 80% to 90% observed a single time. The specimen comprised lymph node tissue, sampled after IRX-2 immunotherapy. The receptor set was obtained from a human donor with breast cancer.

CDR3 residues: CASSLEAGDLYNEQFF. The CDR3 DNA sequence: TGTGCCAGCAGCTTAGAAGCGGGGGACCTTTACAATGAGCAGTTCTTC. The rearrangement uses TRBV11-3 and TRBJ2-1; TRBD2 matches at 8 bases. This CDR3 is 16 amino acids long. The germline V gene has CDR1 SGHNT and CDR2 YENEEA. The V gene end was trimmed by 0 bases and the J gene end by 4 bases; junction bases not matched to a gene: 5.

DNA for the CDR3: TGCGCCAGCAGCCATCGCGGACAGGGGATGGGTGGCTACACCTTC. Its translation: CASSHRGQGMGGYTF. The chain combines TRBV4-1 with TRBJ1-2; 9 bases align to TRBD1. V was pared by 3 bases and J by 7 bases, with 9 bases of the junction left unmatched. The CDR3 is made up of 15 amino acids. From germline, CDR1 is MGHRA and CDR2 YSYEKL.

Turning to this clone: The sample has other DNA sequences that encode this CDR3 too. The V call is TRBV18, the J call TRBJ1-3; D is ambiguous. The CDR3 is 15 residues long. With 3 bases removed from V and 1 base from J, the gap between germline ends came to 10 bases. Germline V gives CDR1 KGHSH, CDR2 LQKENI. The CDR3 coding sequence is TGTGCCAGCTCACCTACAGCGGGATCTGGAAACACCATATATTTT. Amino acid sequence: CASSPTAGSGNTIYF. Full variable domain (missing parts from reference TRBV18 and TRBJ1-3): NAGVMQNPRHLVRRRGQEARLRCSPMKGHSHVYWYRQLPEEGLKFMVYLQKENIIDESGMPKERFSAEFPKEGPSILRIQQVVRGDSAAYFCASSPTAGSGNTIYFGEGSWLTVV.

This clone was detected a few times. The chain employs TRBV6-8 and TRBJ1-6; D is perhaps TRBD1 (6 bases). V gave up 2 bases and J gave up 0 bases, with 11 bases separating them. In germline, CDR1 is MNHGY, CDR2 SAAAGT. This CDR3 is built from 17 residues. The CDR3 loop is CASSYQGYSSYNSPLHF. DNA for the CDR3: TGTGCCAGCAGTTACCAGGGGTACAGCTCCTATAATTCACCCCTCCACTTT.

The rearrangement joins TRBV29-1 to TRBJ1-3, with D possibly TRBD1 on 6 matching bases. Looked up from germline, CDR1 is SQVTM and CDR2 is ANQGSEA. This CDR3 has 14 amino acids. V was pared by 6 bases and J by 0 bases, with 12 bases between. The CDR3 protein is CSVTTGSSGNTIYF. DNA of the CDR3: TGCAGCGTGACTACAGGGTCCTCTGGAAACACCATATATTTT.

With regard to this clone: A read error may account for a junction end that differs from germline. The chain has TRBV6-8 and TRBJ2-7; possibly TRBD1 for D (6 bases). The CDR3 runs to 14 residues. Germline V CDR1 and CDR2: MNHGY, SAAAGT. Written as DNA, the CDR3 is TGTGCCACCAGTTTGGACAGACCAACCTACGAGCAGTACTTC. Residues: CATSLDRPTYEQYF.

The gene calls are TRBV28 and TRBJ2-2; 15 bases map to TRBD2. The CDR3 is 18 amino acids. Germline values: CDR1 MDHEN, CDR2 SYDVKM. With 4 bases clipped from V and 3 bases from J, the junction kept 6 bases outside the gene matches. CDR3 sequence reads: CASSYPGLAGGDTGELFF. The CDR3 nucleotides are TGTGCCAGCAGTTATCCGGGACTAGCGGGGGGAGACACCGGGGAGCTGTTTTTT.

The gene calls are TRBV14 and TRBJ2-2, with unresolved D. This CDR3 contains 12 residues. Trimming removed 6 bases at V and 3 bases at J, with 5 bases between. CDR1 and CDR2 (germline): SGHDN, FVKESK. CDR3 DNA sequence: TGTGCCAGCAGGGGTGACACCGGGGAGCTGTTTTTT. This gives the protein CASRGDTGELFF.

V usage is TRBV6-8 and J usage is TRBJ1-4; 8 nucleotides match TRBD1. V dropped 6 bases and J dropped 8; count of bases not matched to a gene: 8. Germline V lookup: CDR1 MNHGY, CDR2 SAAAGT. This CDR3 comprises 14 residues. CDR3 region: CASSPGQGAEKLFF. DNA for the CDR3: TGTGCCAGCAGCCCGGGGCAGGGGGCCGAAAAACTGTTTTTT.

This clone was observed a single time. This chain uses TRBV6-8 with TRBJ2-6; unclear D gene. The CDR3 sequence is 12 residues long. V was clipped by 10 bases and J by 1 base, with 5 bases between them. CDR1 is MNHGY and CDR2 is SAAAGT in the germline V gene. CDR3 protein: CATSSGANVLTF. The CDR3 bases are TGTGCCACCTCATCTGGGGCCAACGTCCTGACTTTC.

V and J are TRBV18 and TRBJ1-2, with TRBD1 identical over 7 bases. Germline V gene sequence: CDR1 KGHSH, CDR2 LQKENI. J lost 5 bases, V lost 0 bases, and 6 bases had no gene match. CDR3 length: 15 residues. The CDR3 sequence: CASSPPVGQSYGYTF. The DNA of the CDR3 is TGTGCCAGCTCACCACCGGTGGGACAGTCTTATGGCTACACCTTC. The whole variable domain, filled in from reference TRBV18 and TRBJ1-2, reads NAGVMQNPRHLVRRRGQEARLRCSPMKGHSHVYWYRQLPEEGLKFMVYLQKENIIDESGMPKERFSAEFPKEGPSILRIQQVVRGDSAAYFCASSPPVGQSYGYTFGSGTRLTVV.

This clone was detected once. J is TRBJ1-2 and V is TRBV11-3; D might be TRBD1 (6 bases). CDR3 length: 15 amino acids. Germline CDR1 SGHNT, CDR2 YENEEA. The V end was cut by 2 bases, the J end by 6 bases, with 16 bases between. CDR3 coding DNA: TGTGCCAGCAGCTTACGACAGGACGCCCTCGATGGCTACACCTTC. This sequence encodes CASSLRQDALDGYTF.

CDR3 sequence reads: CSASALRDLYGYTF. The CDR3 DNA reads TGCAGCGCTTCGGCCCTCCGGGACCTTTATGGCTACACCTTC. The V call is TRBV29-1, the J call TRBJ1-2; D possibly corresponds to TRBD1 (5 bases). The germline V gene encodes CDR1 SQVTM and CDR2 ANQGSEA. Deletions cut 7 bases from V and 5 bases from J, with 20 bases between. The CDR3 contains 14 residues.

The chain links TRBV7-7 to TRBJ1-4; TRBD1 matches 8 bases. Germline assignment: CDR1 SSHAT and CDR2 FNYEAQ (reference sequence). The trim removed 5 bases at V and 8 bases at J, leaving 10 bases unmatched. This CDR3 is 15 amino acids long. CDR3 nucleotides: TGTGCCAGCAGCCAGAGGACAGGGCCGGGAGAAAAACTGTTTTTT. This codes for CASSQRTGPGEKLFF.

V gene TRBV7-7 combines with J gene TRBJ2-5; D possibly matches TRBD1 or TRBD2 (6 bases each). The V gene's germline CDR1 is SSHAT and CDR2 FNYEAQ (reference sequence). Between the trimmed V and J ends, which lost 5 bases and 5 bases, there was a span of 18 bases. The CDR3 contains 15 residues. CDR3 nucleotide sequence: TGTGCCAGCAGCCCCCCACTAGGAGGGGGGGAGACCCAGTACTTC. Its translation: CASSPPLGGGETQYF.

The genes are TRBV6-8 and TRBJ1-2, with no clear D. Germline V gives CDR1 MNHGY, CDR2 SAAAGT. V lost 7 bases and J lost 3, with 12 bases in between. This CDR3 comprises 13 residues. The CDR3 coding sequence is TGTGCCAGCATGGGGTATGGGGACTATGGCTACACCTTC. Its translation: CASMGYGDYGYTF.

The chain is built from TRBV19 and TRBJ1-1; 8 bases align to TRBD1. Per germline, CDR1 LNHDA and CDR2 SQIVND (reference sequence). The CDR3 length is 16 residues. The V gene end was trimmed by 4 bases and the J gene end by 4 bases; junction bases not matched to a gene: 11. The CDR3 loop reads CASSTRQGIGSTEAFF. CDR3 DNA: TGTGCCAGTAGTACCCGACAGGGGATTGGAAGCACTGAAGCTTTCTTT.

The V gene is TRBV29-1, the J gene TRBJ2-6; the D gene is possibly TRBD2 (5 bases). The CDR3 sequence is 14 residues long. Germline V lookup: CDR1 SQVTM, CDR2 ANQGSEA. Trimming left V 4 bases short and J 4 bases short, with 11 bases between. The CDR3 sequence: CSVGITGGANVLTF. Written as DNA, the CDR3 is TGCAGCGTTGGAATAACGGGAGGGGCCAACGTCCTGACTTTC.

The chain recombines TRBV4-1 with TRBJ1-5; the D gene is possibly TRBD1 (6 bases). Germline CDR1 and CDR2: MGHRA and YSYEKL. This CDR3 spans 16 amino acids. Between the trimmed V and J ends, which lost 1 base and 7 bases, there was a span of 17 bases. CDR3 in DNA: TGCGCCAGCAGCCAAGCCGACAGGACGGGGAGGCAGCCCCAGCATTTT. This encodes CASSQADRTGRQPQHF.

The gene calls are TRBV5-1 and TRBJ1-1; D is unresolved. V dropped 1 base and J dropped 1 base, with 8 bases sitting between them. Looked up from germline, CDR1 is SGHRS and CDR2 is YFSETQ. This CDR3 region has 14 residues. The CDR3 sequence is CASSLIRGNTEAFF. In DNA form, the CDR3 reads TGCGCCAGCAGCTTGATACGGGGGAACACTGAAGCTTTCTTT.

The rearrangement joins TRBV10-1 to TRBJ1-1; perhaps TRBD1 as D (6 bases). V was pared by 6 bases and J by 1 base, with 9 bases between. CDR1 is WNHNN, CDR2 SYGVQD, per germline (reference sequence). CDR3 size: 13 residues. The CDR3 DNA follows: TGCGCCAGCAGGGACAGATCGAACACTGAAGCTTTCTTT. It is translated as CASRDRSNTEAFF.

V is TRBV1 and J is TRBJ2-7. TRBV1 is tagged as a pseudogene. This CDR3 comprises 16 residues. The CDR3 reads CASSQDLYGSPYEQYF. CDR3 DNA sequence: TGCGCCAGCAGCCAAGATCTTTACGGCAGTCCCTACGAGCAGTACTTC.

This clone was picked up a small number of times. The rearrangement links TRBV15 to TRBJ1-4, with a possible D match to TRBD1 (5 bases). The CDR3 loop spans 15 amino acids. The germline gives CDR1 LNHNV, CDR2 YYDKDF (reference sequence). The V gene lost 0 bases and the J gene lost 5 bases, with 10 bases spanning the gap. Here the CDR3 DNA reads TGTGCCACCAGCAGAGATTTTGGGGGGAATGAAAAACTGTTTTTT. It translates to CATSRDFGGNEKLFF.

The V call is TRBV11-3, the J call TRBJ1-2, with TRBD1 identical over 7 bases. J gave up 6 bases and V 3 bases, and 7 bases lay outside the gene matches. CDR3 size: 14 residues. The V gene's germline CDR1 is SGHNT and CDR2 YENEEA. CDR3 protein: CASSLETGLNGYTF. The DNA of the CDR3 is TGTGCCAGCAGCTTGGAGACAGGGCTAAATGGCTACACCTTC.

J is TRBJ2-3 and V is TRBV11-3; 11 bases are shared with TRBD2. J was trimmed by 9 bases and V by 6 bases; bases with no gene match: 17. The V gene's germline CDR1 is SGHNT and CDR2 YENEEA. The CDR3 length is 17 residues. CDR3 sequence (DNA): TGTGCCAGCAGTGCAGGGACTAGCGGTTTTAGGGCAAGGACGCAGTATTTT. Translation gives CASSAGTSGFRARTQYF.

The gene calls are TRBV5-1 and TRBJ1-2, with a weak D call TRBD1 (5 bases). Germline V CDR1 and CDR2: SGHRS, YFSETQ. Trimming shortened V by 3 bases and J by 4 bases, and 16 bases separated the two germline ends. CDR3 length: 15 amino acids. CDR3 sequence (DNA): TGCGCCAGCAGCTCCACAGGTCAGGCGGGCTATGGCTACACCTTC. Residues: CASSSTGQAGYGYTF.

The chain has TRBV6-8 and TRBJ1-4, with D maybe TRBD1 (5 bases). The CDR3 is made up of 14 amino acids. Germline CDR1 is MNHGY and CDR2 is SAAAGT. Trimming removed 10 bases at V and 6 bases at J, with 18 bases between. The CDR3 region has the DNA TGTGCCACCAATACAACCAGGGCGGATGAAAAACTGTTTTTT. This sequence encodes CATNTTRADEKLFF.

This clone appeared once. The CDR3 nucleotides read TGTGCCACCACTTCCGGGCTCCTCTATGGCTACACCTTC. Translation gives CATTSGLLYGYTF. V is TRBV6-8 and J is TRBJ1-2; no definite D call. CDR3 length equals 13 residues. V gave up 10 bases and J gave up 4 bases, with 16 bases separating them. The germline V gene has CDR1 MNHGY and CDR2 SAAAGT.

V usage is TRBV5-1 and J usage is TRBJ1-3, with D unclear. Germline CDR1 SGHRS, CDR2 YFSETQ. The length of the CDR3 is 16 residues. Trimming pared 0 bases from V and 2 bases from J, leaving 12 bases between. Written as DNA, the CDR3 is TGCGCCAGCAGCTTGGCGGGAGGGCAGGCTGGAAACACCATATATTTT. Protein product: CASSLAGGQAGNTIYF.